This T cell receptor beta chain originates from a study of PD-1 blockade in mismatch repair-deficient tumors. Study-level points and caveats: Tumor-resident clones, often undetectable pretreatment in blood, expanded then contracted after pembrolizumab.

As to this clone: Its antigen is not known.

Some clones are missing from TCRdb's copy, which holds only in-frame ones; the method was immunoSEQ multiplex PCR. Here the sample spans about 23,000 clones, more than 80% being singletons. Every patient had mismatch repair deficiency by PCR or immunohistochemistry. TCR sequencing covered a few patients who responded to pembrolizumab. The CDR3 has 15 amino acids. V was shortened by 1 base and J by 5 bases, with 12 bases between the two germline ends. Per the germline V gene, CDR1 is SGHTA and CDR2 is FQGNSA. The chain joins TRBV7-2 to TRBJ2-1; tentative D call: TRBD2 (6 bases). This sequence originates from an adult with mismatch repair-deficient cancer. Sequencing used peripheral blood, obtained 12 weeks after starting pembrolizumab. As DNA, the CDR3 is TGTGCCAGCAGCTTAGTCGCCGGGAGTGACAATGAGCAGTTCTTC. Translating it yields CASSLVAGSDNEQFF.